The next 27 T cell receptor beta chains were all read from a single sample in a study of T-cell reconstitution after alpha-beta-depleted transplantation in children. Findings of the study overall: Diversity and T-cell counts at one year after transplant derived mostly from new T cells.

Antigens of these TCRs are unknown. A library of TCRbeta sequences, prepared with unique molecular identifiers, was generated. MiXCR was run by TCRdb on the PCR reads, yielding one entry per CDR3 protein. The table lists some 300,000 distinct CDR3 sequences, roughly 7.8% of them singletons, with approximately 9.1% in the top ten. The starting material was peripheral blood, obtained 360 days after TCRalphabeta/CD19-depleted stem cell transplant. All receptors come from a female patient aged 2-9 years who had a stem cell transplant for Fanconi anemia, so the T cells may come from the graft donor.

This clonotype was recorded many times. The chain recombines TRBV2 with TRBJ2-5; D gene ambiguous. The CDR3 covers 12 residues. The V gene lost 6 bases and the J gene lost 5 bases, with 10 bases spanning the gap. Germline CDR1 reads SNHLY; CDR2 reads FYNNEI. CDR3 in DNA: TGTGCCAGCAGGACTCTTGGGGAGACCCAGTACTTC. Its protein is CASRTLGETQYF.

The chain carries TRBV11-3 and TRBJ2-1; D unresolved. The germline gives CDR1 SGHNT, CDR2 YENEEA. This CDR3 has 14 residues. V lost 2 bases, J lost 9 bases, and 14 bases lay in between. For the CDR3, the DNA is TGTGCCAGCAGCTTATCCTTTGGTGGGTTTGAGCAGTTCTTC. Protein sequence: CASSLSFGGFEQFF.

This clonotype was seen ten or more times. The chain uses TRBV27 and TRBJ2-3; no firm D call. The CDR3 length is 16 residues. Germline V CDR1 and CDR2: MNHEY, SMNVEV (reference sequence). With 1 base removed from V and 1 base from J, the gap between germline ends came to 12 bases. DNA of the CDR3: TGTGCCAGCAGTTTATTAACGACATCCCGCACAGATACGCAGTATTTT. As protein: CASSLLTTSRTDTQYF.

The CDR3 nucleotides read TGTGCCAGCAGTCGCCACCAGACAGGCGTGTCTGGGGCCAACGTCCTGACTTTC. This codes for CASSRHQTGVSGANVLTF. V is TRBV5-5 and J is TRBJ2-6, with D possibly TRBD1 on 6 matching bases. Germline V gene data show CDR1 as SGHKS and CDR2 as YYEKEE (reference sequence). CDR3 length equals 18 residues. V lost 5 bases, J lost 1 base, and 19 bases lay in between.

This clonotype occurred a few times. The rearrangement uses TRBV7-3 and TRBJ2-1; 7 bases map to TRBD2. The J segment lost 3 bases and the V segment lost 2 bases, leaving 4 bases of the junction unmatched. The CDR3 has 15 amino acids. Per the germline V gene, CDR1 is SGHTA and CDR2 is FQGTGA. For the CDR3, the DNA is TGTGCCAGCAGCTTAGGGGGGACTATCTACAATGAGCAGTTCTTC. Amino acids: CASSLGGTIYNEQFF.

This clonotype was picked up many times. The V and J genes are TRBV10-3 and TRBJ1-2; D is unresolved. This CDR3 spans 13 amino acids. Per germline, CDR1 ENHRY and CDR2 SYGVKD. Trimming removed 3 bases from V and 8 bases from J, with 13 bases in between. Here the CDR3 DNA reads TGTGCCATCAGTGAAGGTTGGGATTTCGGCTACACCTTC. This encodes CAISEGWDFGYTF.

As to this clonotype: A read error may be the cause here, since a much bigger clone is one base away. J is TRBJ2-7 and V is TRBV6-1, with D perhaps TRBD1 (6 bases). The CDR3 is made up of 15 amino acids. Germline V lookup: CDR1 MNHNS, CDR2 SASEGT. V dropped 6 bases and J dropped 7 bases, with 22 bases sitting between them. The CDR3 sequence is CASSRDRLRSWEQYF. The CDR3 DNA is TGTGCCAGCAGCAGAGACAGGTTAAGGTCGTGGGAGCAGTACTTC.

This clonotype was found many times. V is TRBV10-3 and J is TRBJ1-1; a weak D match, TRBD1 (6 bases). The CDR3 is made up of 13 amino acids. With 7 bases removed from V and 3 bases from J, the gap between germline ends came to 12 bases. Germline CDR1 reads ENHRY; CDR2 reads SYGVKD. The CDR3 coding sequence is TGTGCCATCACCCAGGGGCGGGACACTGAAGCTTTCTTT. Translating it yields CAITQGRDTEAFF.

This clonotype was counted between two and nine times. V gene TRBV20-1 combines with J gene TRBJ2-5, with D maybe TRBD2 (6 bases). This CDR3 has 14 amino acids. Germline V gene lookup returns CDR1 DFQATT and CDR2 SNEGSKA (reference sequence). Trimming took off 0 bases at V and 4 bases at J, with 12 bases between the two ends. The CDR3 nucleotides are TGCAGTGCTAGAGATAGGAGGGGCCCAGAGACCCAGTACTTC. Its protein product is CSARDRRGPETQYF.

V gene TRBV5-1 combines with J gene TRBJ2-1, with a possible D match to TRBD1 (6 bases). Germline V lookup: CDR1 SGHRS, CDR2 YFSETQ. V was cut by 3 bases and J by 2 bases, with 12 bases left in between. The CDR3 totals 15 residues. The CDR3 DNA sequence: TGCGCCAGCAGCTCCGGGACATCTGCCTACAATGAGCAGTTCTTC. Residues: CASSSGTSAYNEQFF.

Only a few counts were recorded for this clonotype. V and J are TRBV4-3 and TRBJ1-1; 7 bases align to TRBD1. The CDR3 loop spans 17 amino acids. Germline loops: CDR1 LGHNA, CDR2 YSLEER. Trimming at V came to 0 bases and at J to 10 bases, leaving 17 bases not matched to a gene. The CDR3 sequence is CASSQDRMAGQAGLAFF. CDR3 DNA: TGCGCCAGCAGCCAAGATCGAATGGCCGGACAGGCGGGATTAGCTTTCTTT.

This clonotype came up a few times. This chain joins TRBV20-1 and TRBJ2-7, with TRBD2 identical over 11 bases. The V gene end was trimmed by 0 bases and the J gene end by 6 bases; junction bases not matched to a gene: 4. The CDR3 totals 14 residues. The germline V gene has CDR1 DFQATT and CDR2 SNEGSKA (reference sequence). The CDR3 protein is CSARELAGVREQYF. CDR3 in DNA: TGCAGTGCTAGAGAACTAGCGGGGGTGCGCGAGCAGTACTTC.

This clonotype appeared a few times. The chain joins TRBV3-1 to TRBJ2-6; 7 bases map to TRBD1. The CDR3 contains 16 residues. V lost 4 bases to trimming and J lost 4 bases; unmatched junction nucleotides: 7. Germline CDR1 LGHDT, CDR2 YNNKEL (reference sequence). In nucleotides, the CDR3 is TGTGCCAGCAGCCTTCTCGAGGGGGCCGGGGCCAACGTCCTGACTTTC. Translated, it gives CASSLLEGAGANVLTF.

The table lists this clonotype with a few counts. CDR3 sequence reads: CASSSGTGGAYGYTF. CDR3 nucleotide sequence: TGCGCCAGCAGCTCCGGGACAGGGGGCGCTTATGGCTACACCTTC. The V gene is TRBV5-1, the J gene TRBJ1-2; 12 nucleotides line up with TRBD1. The CDR3 length is 15 residues. The germline V gene encodes CDR1 SGHRS and CDR2 YFSETQ. Unmatched junction bases numbered 5, after V lost 3 bases and J lost 5 bases.

The chain couples TRBV2 to TRBJ2-3, with 10 bases that match TRBD2. V lost 6 bases, J lost 0 bases, and 6 bases stayed unmatched. CDR3 length: 16 residues. From germline, CDR1 is SNHLY and CDR2 FYNNEI. CDR3 sequence: CASSGLAVISTDTQYF. DNA of the CDR3: TGTGCCAGCAGCGGACTAGCGGTTATTAGCACAGATACGCAGTATTTT.

This clonotype has a count of ten or more. The rearrangement joins TRBV7-9 to TRBJ1-5, with 7 nucleotides matching TRBD1. The CDR3 extends over 15 amino acids. Unmatched junction bases numbered 10, after V lost 5 bases and J lost 6 bases. CDR1 is SEHNR and CDR2 is FQNEAQ in the germline V gene (reference sequence). The CDR3 region is CASSAEGARGQPQHF. As DNA, the CDR3 is TGTGCCAGCAGCGCGGAGGGGGCGCGGGGTCAGCCCCAGCATTTT. Using reference TRBV7-9 and TRBJ1-5 for the parts outside the CDR3, the full variable domain is DTGVSQNPRHKITKRGQNVTFRCDPISEHNRLYWYRQTLGQGPEFLTYFQNEAQLEKSRLLSDRFSAERPKGSFSTLEIQRTEQGDSAMYLCASSAEGARGQPQHFGDGTRLSIL.

This clonotype was counted many times. This sequence joins TRBV7-9 and TRBJ2-5; no clear D. Trimming left V 3 bases short and J 5 bases short, with 10 bases between. The CDR3 is 13 residues long. Germline V gene sequence: CDR1 SEHNR, CDR2 FQNEAQ (reference sequence). In DNA, the CDR3 is TGTGCCAGCAGCTTCACCCAGTGGGAGACCCAGTACTTC. Protein sequence: CASSFTQWETQYF.

This chain links TRBV19 with TRBJ1-4; possibly TRBD1 for D (6 bases). V was trimmed by 6 bases and J by 7 bases, leaving 18 bases between them. Germline CDR1 LNHDA, CDR2 SQIVND (reference sequence). The CDR3 extends over 15 amino acids. This CDR3 reads CASSDRGGLGEKLFF. Here the CDR3 DNA reads TGTGCCAGTAGCGACCGCGGGGGCCTAGGTGAAAAACTGTTTTTT.

Many counts were recorded for this clonotype. The chain carries TRBV28 and TRBJ2-1, with 11 bases lining up with TRBD2. The germline CDR1 and CDR2 sequences are MDHEN and SYDVKM. V lost 5 bases, J lost 10 bases, and 4 bases stayed unmatched. This CDR3 region has 13 residues. The CDR3 is CASSIAGGDEQFF. The DNA for the CDR3 is TGTGCCAGCAGTATAGCGGGAGGGGACGAGCAGTTCTTC.

This chain links TRBV6-1 with TRBJ1-5; D possibly corresponds to TRBD1 (6 bases). Germline V gene sequence: CDR1 MNHNS, CDR2 SASEGT. The length of the CDR3 is 14 residues. The V end lost 3 bases, the J end lost 7 bases, and 13 bases lay between the germline ends. CDR3 sequence (DNA): TGTGCCAGCAGTGATTTCGGGGGCGGGCAGCCCCAGCATTTT. Protein product: CASSDFGGGQPQHF.

This clonotype was observed a handful of times. This rearrangement joins TRBV15 to TRBJ2-7; D may be TRBD2 (5 bases). The CDR3 is 15 residues long. Germline lookup yields CDR1 LNHNV and CDR2 YYDKDF (reference sequence). V shed 1 base and J shed 0 bases, with 10 bases lying between them. The DNA for the CDR3 is TGTGCCACCAGCAGAGGACCCGGACTCTCCTACGAGCAGTACTTC. Translated, it gives CATSRGPGLSYEQYF. The whole variable domain, filled in from reference TRBV15 and TRBJ2-7, reads DAMVIQNPRYQVTQFGKPVTLSCSQTLNHNVMYWYQQKSSQAPKLLFHYYDKDFNNEADTPDNFQSRRPNTSFCFLDIRSPGLGDTAMYLCATSRGPGLSYEQYFGPGTRLTVT.

This clonotype was detected a few times. The chain couples TRBV7-9 to TRBJ2-1, with D hard to call. The germline V and J ends were trimmed by 5 bases and 4 bases, with 12 bases remaining between them. Germline V gene data show CDR1 as SEHNR and CDR2 as FQNEAQ (reference sequence). The CDR3 runs to 14 residues. The CDR3 reads CASSLRTDYNEQFF. The CDR3 nucleotides read TGTGCCAGCAGCCTGAGAACCGATTACAATGAGCAGTTCTTC.

The table lists this clonotype with a few counts. J is TRBJ2-2 and V is TRBV2, with a tentative D call TRBD2 (6 bases). V was shortened by 4 bases and J by 4 bases, with 10 bases between the two germline ends. The germline V gene encodes CDR1 SNHLY and CDR2 FYNNEI. The CDR3 length is 14 residues. For the CDR3, the DNA is TGTGCCAGCAGTGTTGTGGGGGGCACCGGGGAGCTGTTTTTT. As protein: CASSVVGGTGELFF.

The count of this clonotype is one. The V gene is TRBV6-1, the J gene TRBJ1-5; D possibly corresponds to TRBD1 (5 bases). Trimming pared 1 base from V and 4 bases from J, leaving 14 bases between. CDR1 is MNHNS, CDR2 SASEGT, per germline. This CDR3 is built from 16 residues. CDR3: CASSEGEGWRNQPQHF. In DNA form, the CDR3 reads TGTGCCAGCAGTGAAGGAGAGGGGTGGCGGAATCAGCCCCAGCATTTT.

This clonotype was counted ten times or more. The chain carries TRBV12-3 or TRBV12-4 and TRBJ2-1; 9 nucleotides line up with TRBD2. After removal of 6 bases from V and 0 bases from J, the junction contained 3 bases not matched to a gene. The CDR3 runs 15 residues. Written as DNA, the CDR3 is TGTGCCAGCAGGACTAGCGGAGCCTCCTACAATGAGCAGTTCTTC. It encodes CASRTSGASYNEQFF.

This clonotype was recorded many times. The chain carries TRBV5-1 and TRBJ2-3; 7 bases are a match to TRBD2. From germline, CDR1 is SGHRS and CDR2 YFSETQ. Trimming took 0 bases from V and 2 from J; bases not matched to a gene: 9. This CDR3 is 17 amino acids long. CDR3 bases: TGCGCCAGCAGCTTGGAACCCGCGGGGGACCCCACAGATACGCAGTATTTT. This gives the protein CASSLEPAGDPTDTQYF.

This clonotype was seen at least ten times. This chain uses TRBV7-9 with TRBJ1-3; possibly TRBD1 for D (6 bases). Trimming pared 4 bases from V and 2 bases from J, leaving 9 bases between. This CDR3 contains 14 residues. Germline assignment: CDR1 SEHNR and CDR2 FQNEAQ (reference sequence). CDR3 coding DNA: TGTGCCAGCAGCTCCGGGACACCTGGAAACACCATATATTTT. It specifies CASSSGTPGNTIYF. The whole variable domain, remainder taken from reference TRBV7-9 and TRBJ1-3, is DTGVSQNPRHKITKRGQNVTFRCDPISEHNRLYWYRQTLGQGPEFLTYFQNEAQLEKSRLLSDRFSAERPKGSFSTLEIQRTEQGDSAMYLCASSSGTPGNTIYFGEGSWLTVV.